One and the same sample provided the 19 T cell receptor beta chains below, sequenced in a study of vaccination effects on CD4 cells after COVID-19. Culturing for nine to ten days preceded CD4+ T cell isolation. BNT162b2 vaccine or mRNA-1273 vaccine was given to participants in two doses. These receptors lack a known antigen. Sequencing used immunoSEQ multiplex PCR; TCRdb keeps in-frame clones, though not all of them. The sample yields approximately 29,000 clones, just under 75% seen once. The source was CD4+ T cells from PBMCs cultured without peptide, collected after COVID-19 vaccination. The receptors were sampled from a human donor who received a COVID-19 vaccine.

The J gene is TRBJ2-7, the V gene TRBV5-5; 8 bases fit TRBD1. In germline, CDR1 is SGHKS, CDR2 YYEKEE (reference sequence). Trimming cost V 2 bases and J 2 bases; bases outside gene matches: 6. This CDR3 region has 15 residues. CDR3 sequence: CASSFTGGRAYEQYF. CDR3 nucleotides: TGTGCCAGCAGCTTCACAGGGGGTCGAGCCTACGAGCAGTACTTC.

This clone was counted only a few times. The V and J genes are TRBV30 and TRBJ1-3, with D perhaps TRBD1 (5 bases). Germline loops: CDR1 GTSNPN, CDR2 SVGIG (reference sequence). This CDR3 spans 16 amino acids. V gave up 2 bases and J gave up 0 bases, with 14 bases separating them. CDR3 protein: CAWSPGTVYSGNTIYF. CDR3 nucleotides: TGTGCCTGGAGTCCGGGGACTGTTTACTCTGGAAACACCATATATTTT.

The chain links TRBV19 to TRBJ1-5; TRBD1 matches 8 bases. CDR1 is LNHDA and CDR2 is SQIVND in the germline V gene (reference sequence). CDR3 size: 15 residues. J gave up 4 bases and V 3 bases, and 5 bases lay outside the gene matches. CDR3 nucleotide sequence: TGTGCCAGTAGTATCCAGGACAGGGCTAATCAGCCCCAGCATTTT. Translated: CASSIQDRANQPQHF.

The chain joins TRBV7-2 to TRBJ1-5, with D unclear. Per germline, CDR1 SGHTA and CDR2 FQGNSA. The CDR3 totals 13 residues. Trimming took 0 bases from V and 5 from J, leaving 5 bases between them. In DNA, the CDR3 is TGTGCCAGCAGCTTAGCCTCCCATCAGCCCCAGCATTTT. It is translated as CASSLASHQPQHF.

The chain joins TRBV10-3 to TRBJ2-2; 8 bases match TRBD1. The V gene end was trimmed by 6 bases and the J gene end by 6 bases; junction bases not matched to a gene: 6. Germline CDR1 ENHRY, CDR2 SYGVKD. The CDR3 contains 14 residues. The CDR3 reads CAISTDRAAGELFF. The CDR3 DNA follows: TGTGCCATCAGCACGGACAGGGCGGCCGGGGAGCTGTTTTTT.

The chain uses TRBV5-1 and TRBJ1-3, with a tentative D call TRBD1 (5 bases). The germline V gene encodes CDR1 SGHRS and CDR2 YFSETQ. This CDR3 is 16 amino acids long. Trimming stripped 2 bases from V and 4 bases from J, with 16 bases between. CDR3 coding DNA: TGCGCCAGCAGCTTCCAGGGACCCGGCGACGGAAACACCATATATTTT. Translated, it gives CASSFQGPGDGNTIYF.

The chain uses TRBV6-6 and TRBJ2-7, with TRBD1 identical over 11 bases. V was clipped by 6 bases and J by 3 bases; unmatched bases: 7. Germline values: CDR1 MNHNY, CDR2 SVGAGI (reference sequence). This CDR3 has 15 amino acids. CDR3 protein: CASSPPGTGGYEQYF. The CDR3 DNA reads as TGTGCCAGCAGCCCCCCCGGGACAGGGGGCTACGAGCAGTACTTC.

The chain uses TRBV6-1 and TRBJ1-1; D is ambiguous. V shed 3 bases and J shed 4 bases, with 12 bases lying between them. The length of the CDR3 is 14 residues. Germline CDR1 is MNHNS and CDR2 is SASEGT. CDR3 nucleotide sequence: TGTGCCAGCAGTGATATAGCTTCGAGCACTGAAGCTTTCTTT. Translating gives CASSDIASSTEAFF.

V is TRBV1 and J is TRBJ2-7; the D call in the table, TRBD2, was not verified against the DNA. TRBV1 represents a pseudogene. This CDR3 region has 13 residues. CDR3 sequence: CTSSQGLPYEQYF. CDR3 sequence (DNA): TGCACCAGCAGCCAAGGACTACCCTACGAGCAGTACTTC.

The chain is built from TRBV15 and TRBJ1-1; 7 positions match TRBD1. The CDR3 is 14 residues long. From germline, CDR1 is LNHNV and CDR2 YYDKDF (reference sequence). The trim removed 0 bases at V and 11 bases at J, leaving 9 bases unmatched. This CDR3 is CATSRDDRGRGAFF. In DNA form, the CDR3 reads TGTGCCACCAGCAGAGATGATAGGGGGCGGGGGGCTTTCTTT. Together with reference TRBV15 and TRBJ1-1, the CDR3 gives the full variable domain: DAMVIQNPRYQVTQFGKPVTLSCSQTLNHNVMYWYQQKSSQAPKLLFHYYDKDFNNEADTPDNFQSRRPNTSFCFLDIRSPGLGDTAMYLCATSRDDRGRGAFFGQGTRLTVV.

This clone has more than one count but fewer than ten. This rearrangement joins TRBV18 to TRBJ2-7; unclear D gene. V gave up 6 bases and J gave up 7 bases, with 16 bases separating them. This CDR3 comprises 13 residues. Germline CDR1 and CDR2: KGHSH and LQKENI. For the CDR3, the DNA is TGTGCCAGCTCGCAAACACGGGTGAGGGAGCAGTACTTC. Translating it yields CASSQTRVREQYF.

V gene TRBV14 combines with J gene TRBJ1-2; 10 bases are shared with TRBD1. J was trimmed by 6 bases and V by 4 bases; bases with no gene match: 8. The germline V gene encodes CDR1 SGHDN and CDR2 FVKESK. The CDR3 runs 15 residues. The CDR3 coding sequence is TGTGCCAGCAGCCGAGTGGGACAGGGGCATAATGGCTACACCTTC. Translated: CASSRVGQGHNGYTF.

This clone came up once. The rearrangement uses TRBV5-4 and TRBJ2-1; TRBD2 aligns across 10 bases. This CDR3 contains 15 residues. V trimming: 3 bases; J trimming: 7 bases; junction bases outside the gene matches: 7. The germline CDR1 and CDR2 sequences are SGHNT and YYREEE (reference sequence). The CDR3 nucleotides are TGTGCCAGCAGCTCCCTAGCGGGGGATATAAATGAGCAGTTCTTC. It yields the protein CASSSLAGDINEQFF.

The chain uses TRBV9 and TRBJ1-6; D not certain. This CDR3 has 15 amino acids. Looked up from germline, CDR1 is SGDLS and CDR2 is YYNGEE. V gave up 3 bases and J gave up 5 bases, with 12 bases separating them. CDR3 sequence reads: CASSAPPPNNSPLHF. In DNA, the CDR3 is TGTGCCAGCAGCGCCCCCCCACCGAATAATTCACCCCTCCACTTT. The full variable domain, completed using reference TRBV9 and TRBJ1-6, is DSGVTQTPKHLITATGQRVTLRCSPRSGDLSVYWYQQSLDQGLQFLIQYYNGEERAKGNILERFSAQQFPDLHSELNLSSLELGDSALYFCASSAPPPNNSPLHFGNGTRLTVT.

The chain uses TRBV6-1 and TRBJ1-1; D possibly corresponds to TRBD1 (6 bases). Between the trimmed V and J ends, which lost 1 base and 7 bases, there was a span of 13 bases. CDR3 length: 14 amino acids. Looked up from germline, CDR1 is MNHNS and CDR2 is SASEGT. The CDR3 spells CASSEVVGGFEAFF. Written as DNA, the CDR3 is TGTGCCAGCAGTGAAGTGGTGGGGGGCTTTGAAGCTTTCTTT.

This clone was seen a single time. This chain joins TRBV7-8 and TRBJ1-5; 9 nucleotides match TRBD1. The CDR3 loop spans 16 amino acids. Per germline, CDR1 SGHVS and CDR2 FQNEAQ. V shed 5 bases, J shed 5 bases, and the junction held 10 bases outside the gene matches. CDR3: CASSTGQGFIHQPQHF. For the CDR3, the DNA is TGTGCCAGCAGCACGGGACAGGGTTTCATCCATCAGCCCCAGCATTTT. The full variable domain, its missing parts supplied by reference TRBV7-8 and TRBJ1-5, is GAGVSQSPRYKVAKRGQDVALRCDPISGHVSLFWYQQALGQGPEFLTYFQNEAQLDKSGLPSDRFFAERPEGSVSTLKIQRTQQEDSAVYLCASSTGQGFIHQPQHFGDGTRLSIL.

This rearrangement joins TRBV10-2 to TRBJ2-1; 11 bases agree with TRBD2. CDR3 size: 15 residues. CDR1 is WSHSY and CDR2 is SAAADI in the germline V gene. The V gene end was trimmed by 6 bases and the J gene end by 6 bases; junction bases not matched to a gene: 7. This CDR3 is CASRLAGGPSNEQFF. Here the CDR3 DNA reads TGCGCCAGCAGGTTAGCGGGAGGGCCCTCCAATGAGCAGTTCTTC.

The rearrangement links TRBV18 to TRBJ2-7, with TRBD2 identical over 15 bases. Trimming removed 5 bases from V and 5 bases from J; junction bases left unmatched: 10. The CDR3 extends over 17 amino acids. In germline, CDR1 is KGHSH, CDR2 LQKENI. CDR3 nucleotide sequence: TGTGCCAGCTCAGGACTAGCGGGAGGGCTTGAATCTAACGAGCAGTACTTC. This encodes CASSGLAGGLESNEQYF.

The chain is built from TRBV29-1 and TRBJ1-2, with D tentatively TRBD1 (5 bases). V gave up 3 bases and J gave up 8 bases, with 22 bases separating them. Germline V gives CDR1 SQVTM, CDR2 ANQGSEA. This CDR3 comprises 15 residues. The CDR3 DNA reads TGCAGCGTTGACCCGGGGCTCACTTCTATCAGAGGCTACACCTTC. Translation gives CSVDPGLTSIRGYTF.